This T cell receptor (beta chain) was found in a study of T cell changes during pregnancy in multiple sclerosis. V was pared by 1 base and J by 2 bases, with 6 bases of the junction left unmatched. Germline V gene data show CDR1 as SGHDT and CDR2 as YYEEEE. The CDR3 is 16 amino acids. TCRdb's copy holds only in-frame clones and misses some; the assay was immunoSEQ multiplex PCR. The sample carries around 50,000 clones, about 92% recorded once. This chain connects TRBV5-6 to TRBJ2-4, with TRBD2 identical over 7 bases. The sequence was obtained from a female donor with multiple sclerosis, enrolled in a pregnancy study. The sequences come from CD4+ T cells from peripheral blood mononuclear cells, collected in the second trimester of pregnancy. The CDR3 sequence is CASSLPPGRSKNIQYF. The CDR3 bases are TGTGCCAGCAGCTTGCCCCCCGGGAGGTCCAAAAACATTCAGTACTTC.